There are a few counts of the clone carrying this T cell receptor beta chain. What it binds is unknown. The data were taken from a study of cytomegalovirus exposure and HLA in healthy donors. Overall study context: From donors who were HLA-typed, an early data release held approximately 91 million unique TCRs. Researchers found that about 84% of around 400 genotyped donors fell within the Caucasian-associated ancestry cluster.

Regarding the study as a whole: Later analysis identified a missense DCLRE1C variant that was linked to TCR beta V- and J-gene trimming.

Amplification used 60 Vbeta primers and 13 Jbeta primers. Some clones are missing from TCRdb's copy, which holds only in-frame ones; the method was immunoSEQ multiplex PCR. The table has more than 95,000 clones, roughly 77% seen once. V was clipped by 3 bases and J by 3 bases; unmatched bases: 7. Germline CDR1 reads MGHRA; CDR2 reads YSYEKL. This CDR3 region has 15 residues. The chain carries TRBV4-1 and TRBJ2-5; 7 bases map to TRBD2. This TCR derives from a woman in her twenties or thirties in good health and CMV-seronegative. What was sequenced was PBMCs. CDR3 region: CASSHSGTTKETQYF. For the CDR3, the DNA is TGCGCCAGCAGCCATTCCGGGACTACCAAAGAGACCCAGTACTTC.